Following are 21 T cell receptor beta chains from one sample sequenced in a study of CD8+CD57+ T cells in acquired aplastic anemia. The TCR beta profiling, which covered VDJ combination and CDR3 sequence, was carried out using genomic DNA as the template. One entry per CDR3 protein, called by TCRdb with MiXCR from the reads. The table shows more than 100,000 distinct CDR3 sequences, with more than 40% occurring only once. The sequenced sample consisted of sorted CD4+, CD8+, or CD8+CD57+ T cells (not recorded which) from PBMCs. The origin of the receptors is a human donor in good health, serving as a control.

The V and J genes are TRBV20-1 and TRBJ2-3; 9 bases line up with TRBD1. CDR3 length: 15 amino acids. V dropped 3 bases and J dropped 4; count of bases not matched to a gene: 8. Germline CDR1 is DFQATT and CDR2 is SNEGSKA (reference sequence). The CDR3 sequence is CSASTPGQGADTQYF. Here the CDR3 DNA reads TGCAGTGCTAGCACCCCGGGACAGGGTGCAGATACGCAGTATTTT.

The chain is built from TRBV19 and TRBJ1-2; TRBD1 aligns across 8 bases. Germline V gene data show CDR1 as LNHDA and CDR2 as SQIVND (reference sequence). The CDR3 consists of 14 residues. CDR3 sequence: CLSTDRGGPYGYTF. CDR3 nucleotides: TGTCTCAGTACAGACAGGGGCGGCCCCTATGGCTACACCTTC.

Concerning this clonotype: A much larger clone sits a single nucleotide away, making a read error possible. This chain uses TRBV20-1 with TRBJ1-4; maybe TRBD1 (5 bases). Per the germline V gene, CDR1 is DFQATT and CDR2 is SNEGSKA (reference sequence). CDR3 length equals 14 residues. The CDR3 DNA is TGCAGTGCTAGAGGGGACTCCGAAATGGAAAAACTGCTTTTT. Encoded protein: CSARGDSEMEKLLF.

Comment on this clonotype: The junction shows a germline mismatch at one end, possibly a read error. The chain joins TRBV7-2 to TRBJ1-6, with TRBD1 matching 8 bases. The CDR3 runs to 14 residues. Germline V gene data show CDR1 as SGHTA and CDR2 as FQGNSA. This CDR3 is CAGSQDRENSPLHF. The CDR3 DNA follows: TGTGCCGGCAGCCAGGACAGGGAGAATTCACCCCTCCACTTT.

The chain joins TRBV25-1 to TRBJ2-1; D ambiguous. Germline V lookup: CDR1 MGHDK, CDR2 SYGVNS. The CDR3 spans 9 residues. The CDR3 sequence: CARDEGQFF. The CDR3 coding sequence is TGTGCTAGAGATGAAGGGCAGTTCTTC.

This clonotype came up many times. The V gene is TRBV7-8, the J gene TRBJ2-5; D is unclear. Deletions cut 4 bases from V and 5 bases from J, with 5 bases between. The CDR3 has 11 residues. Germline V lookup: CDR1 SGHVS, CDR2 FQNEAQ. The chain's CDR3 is CASSSRETQYF. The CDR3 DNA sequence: TGTGCCAGCAGCTCCCGGGAGACCCAGTACTTC.

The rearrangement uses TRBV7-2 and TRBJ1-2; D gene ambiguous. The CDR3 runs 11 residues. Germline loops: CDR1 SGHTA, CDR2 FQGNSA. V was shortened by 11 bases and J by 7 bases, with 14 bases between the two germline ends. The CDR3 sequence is CAWARETGYTF. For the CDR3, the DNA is TGTGCCTGGGCCCGGGAGACTGGCTACACCTTC.

CDR3 in amino acids: CASSGQGGETQYF. CDR3 bases: TGTGCCAGCAGCGGACAGGGGGGGGAGACCCAGTACTTC. The chain couples TRBV7-2 to TRBJ2-5; 10 nucleotides match TRBD1. Germline CDR1 SGHTA, CDR2 FQGNSA. The V and J ends lost 5 bases and 5 bases, in that order; junction bases with no gene match: 2. The CDR3 runs to 13 residues.

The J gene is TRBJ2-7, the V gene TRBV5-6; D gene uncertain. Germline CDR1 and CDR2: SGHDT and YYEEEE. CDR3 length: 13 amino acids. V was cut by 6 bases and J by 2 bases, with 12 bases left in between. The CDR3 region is CASNTPDTYEQYF. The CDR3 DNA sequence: TGTGCCAGCAACACCCCCGACACCTACGAGCAGTACTTC.

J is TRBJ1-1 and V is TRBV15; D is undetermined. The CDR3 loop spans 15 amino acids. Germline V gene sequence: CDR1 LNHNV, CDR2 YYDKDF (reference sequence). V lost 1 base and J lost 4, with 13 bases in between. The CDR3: CATSRGGAEGTEAFF. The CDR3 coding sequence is TGTGCCACCAGCAGAGGCGGAGCAGAAGGCACTGAAGCTTTCTTT.

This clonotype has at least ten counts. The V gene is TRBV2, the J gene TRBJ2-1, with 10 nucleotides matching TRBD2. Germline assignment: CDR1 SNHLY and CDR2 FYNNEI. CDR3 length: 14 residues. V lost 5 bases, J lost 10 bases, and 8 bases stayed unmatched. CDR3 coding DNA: TGTGCCAGCAGTTTAGCGGGGGGCCGTCGGGAGCAGTTCTTC. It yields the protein CASSLAGGRREQFF. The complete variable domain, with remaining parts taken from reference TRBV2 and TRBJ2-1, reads EPEVTQTPSHQVTQMGQEVILRCVPISNHLYFYWYRQILGQKVEFLVSFYNNEISEKSEIFDDQFSVERPDGSNFTLKIRSTKLEDSAMYFCASSLAGGRREQFFGPGTRLTVL.

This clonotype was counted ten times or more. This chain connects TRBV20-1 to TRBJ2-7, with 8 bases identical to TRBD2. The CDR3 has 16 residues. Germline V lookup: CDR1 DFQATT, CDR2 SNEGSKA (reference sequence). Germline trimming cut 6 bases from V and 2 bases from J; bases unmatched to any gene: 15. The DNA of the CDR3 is TGCAGTGCCCCGAAAGGTAGCGGGGTAATTACCTACGAGCAGTACTTC. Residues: CSAPKGSGVITYEQYF.

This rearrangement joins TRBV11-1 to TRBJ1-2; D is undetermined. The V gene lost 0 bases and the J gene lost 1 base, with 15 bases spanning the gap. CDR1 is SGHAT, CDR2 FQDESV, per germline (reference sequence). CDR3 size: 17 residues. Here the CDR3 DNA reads TGTGCCAGCAGCTTAGCTTTACAAGAACACTATAACTATGGCTACACCTTC. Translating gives CASSLALQEHYNYGYTF.

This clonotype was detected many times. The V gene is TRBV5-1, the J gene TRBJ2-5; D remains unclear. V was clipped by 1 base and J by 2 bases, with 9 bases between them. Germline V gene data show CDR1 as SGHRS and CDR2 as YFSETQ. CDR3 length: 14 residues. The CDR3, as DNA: TGCGCCAGCAGCTTGACGCTAGTACAAGAGACCCAGTACTTC. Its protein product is CASSLTLVQETQYF.

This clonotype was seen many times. Here the CDR3 DNA reads TGCGCCAGCACCCCTGGACAACCCCGGGGAAACACCATATATTTT. It is translated as CASTPGQPRGNTIYF. The rearrangement joins TRBV5-1 to TRBJ1-3, with D possibly being TRBD1 (5 bases). There are 15 residues in the CDR3. CDR1 is SGHRS and CDR2 is YFSETQ in the germline V gene. Trimming stripped 6 bases from V and 4 bases from J, with 17 bases between.

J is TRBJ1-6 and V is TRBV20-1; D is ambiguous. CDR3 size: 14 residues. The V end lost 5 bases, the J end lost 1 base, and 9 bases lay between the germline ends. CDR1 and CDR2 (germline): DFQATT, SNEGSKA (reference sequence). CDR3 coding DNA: TGCAGTGCTGTAAAAGTTTCCTATAATTCACCCCTCCACTTT. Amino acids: CSAVKVSYNSPLHF.

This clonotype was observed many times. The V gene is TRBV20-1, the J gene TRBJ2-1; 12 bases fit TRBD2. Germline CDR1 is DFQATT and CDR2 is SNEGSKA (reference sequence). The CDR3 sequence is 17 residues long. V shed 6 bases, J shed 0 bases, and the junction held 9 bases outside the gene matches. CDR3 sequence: CSAPGLAGPRSYNEQFF. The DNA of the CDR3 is TGCAGTGCACCCGGACTAGCGGGACCCCGCTCCTACAATGAGCAGTTCTTC.

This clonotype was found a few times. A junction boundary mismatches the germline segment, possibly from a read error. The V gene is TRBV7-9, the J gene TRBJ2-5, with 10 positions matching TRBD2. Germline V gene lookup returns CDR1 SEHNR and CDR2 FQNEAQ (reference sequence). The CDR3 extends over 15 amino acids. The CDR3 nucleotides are TGTGCCAGCAGCCTAGCGGGGGCGTACCAAGAGACCCAGTACTTC. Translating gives CASSLAGAYQETQYF.

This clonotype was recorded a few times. CDR3 in DNA: TGCGCCAGCAGCTTGGCTCTACTAGCGGGACAACAAGAGACCCAGTACTTC. Its protein is CASSLALLAGQQETQYF. V gene TRBV5-1 combines with J gene TRBJ2-5, with 10 bases matching TRBD2. With V trimmed by 0 bases and J by 2 bases, 7 bases remained unmatched. The germline V gene has CDR1 SGHRS and CDR2 YFSETQ. CDR3 length: 17 residues.

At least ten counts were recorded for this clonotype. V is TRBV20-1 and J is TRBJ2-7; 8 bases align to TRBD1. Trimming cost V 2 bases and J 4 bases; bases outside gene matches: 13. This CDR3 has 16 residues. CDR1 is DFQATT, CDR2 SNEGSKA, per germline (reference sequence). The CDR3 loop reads CSARSPPRTGRYEQYF. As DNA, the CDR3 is TGCAGTGCTAGATCCCCCCCCCGGACAGGGAGATACGAGCAGTACTTC.

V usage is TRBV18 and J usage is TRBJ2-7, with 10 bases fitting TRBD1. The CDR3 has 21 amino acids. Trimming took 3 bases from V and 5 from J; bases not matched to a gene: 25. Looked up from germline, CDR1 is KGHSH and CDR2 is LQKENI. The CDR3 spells CASSPLGTGVRVGMGNDEQYF. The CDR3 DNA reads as TGTGCCAGCTCACCCCTCGGGACAGGGGTTAGGGTCGGTATGGGGAACGACGAGCAGTACTTC. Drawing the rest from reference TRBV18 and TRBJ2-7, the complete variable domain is NAGVMQNPRHLVRRRGQEARLRCSPMKGHSHVYWYRQLPEEGLKFMVYLQKENIIDESGMPKERFSAEFPKEGPSILRIQQVVRGDSAAYFCASSPLGTGVRVGMGNDEQYFGPGTRLTVT.